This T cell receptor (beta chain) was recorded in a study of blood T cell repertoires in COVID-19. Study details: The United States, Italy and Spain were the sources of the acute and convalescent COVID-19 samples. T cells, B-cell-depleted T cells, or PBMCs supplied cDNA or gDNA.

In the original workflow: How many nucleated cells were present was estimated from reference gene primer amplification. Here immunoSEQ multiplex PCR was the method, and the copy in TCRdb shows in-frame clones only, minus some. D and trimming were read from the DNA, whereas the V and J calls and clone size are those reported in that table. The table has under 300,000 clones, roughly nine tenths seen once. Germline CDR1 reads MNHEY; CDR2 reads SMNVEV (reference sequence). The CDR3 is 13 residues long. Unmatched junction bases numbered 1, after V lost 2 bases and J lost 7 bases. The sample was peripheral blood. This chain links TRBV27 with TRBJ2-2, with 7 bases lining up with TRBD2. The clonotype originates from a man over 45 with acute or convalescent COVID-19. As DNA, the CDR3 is TGTGCCAGCAGTTTAGGGGGGGACGGGGAGCTGTTTTTT. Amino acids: CASSLGGDGELFF.